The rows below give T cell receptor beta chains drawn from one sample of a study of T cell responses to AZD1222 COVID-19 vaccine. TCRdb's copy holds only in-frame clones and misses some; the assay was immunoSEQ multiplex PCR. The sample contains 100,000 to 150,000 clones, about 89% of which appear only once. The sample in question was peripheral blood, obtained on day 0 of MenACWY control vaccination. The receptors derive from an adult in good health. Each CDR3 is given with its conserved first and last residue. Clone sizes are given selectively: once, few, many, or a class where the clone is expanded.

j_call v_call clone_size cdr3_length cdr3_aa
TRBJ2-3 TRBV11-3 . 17 CASTQHWGPTNSDTQYF
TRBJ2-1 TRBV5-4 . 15 CASSLVAGEYNEQFF
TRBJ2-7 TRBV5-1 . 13 CASSGRGSYEQYF
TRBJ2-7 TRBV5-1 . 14 CASSTRQGAYEQYF
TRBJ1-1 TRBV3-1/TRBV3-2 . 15 CASSQVVGGRVEAFF
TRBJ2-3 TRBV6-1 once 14 CASSEAIQGHTQYF
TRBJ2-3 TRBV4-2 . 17 CASRRIQAGADADTQYF
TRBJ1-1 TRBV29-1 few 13 CSVEFGLNTEAFF
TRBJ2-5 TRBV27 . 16 CASSSTPQSGAETQYF
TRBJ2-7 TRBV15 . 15 CATSRDVGVGYEQYF
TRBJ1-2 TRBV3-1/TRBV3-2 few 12 CASSRGPGGYTF
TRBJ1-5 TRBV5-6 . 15 CASSQGQGTTQPQHF
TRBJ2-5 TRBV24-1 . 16 CATSDSIWGRQETQYF
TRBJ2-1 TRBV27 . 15 CASSWGLAGNNEQFF
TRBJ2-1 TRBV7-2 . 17 CASSLPDLAGGDNEQFF
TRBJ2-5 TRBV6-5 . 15 CASSYGAGGHETQYF
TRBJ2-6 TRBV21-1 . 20 CASSSPDGTGGRAGANVLTF
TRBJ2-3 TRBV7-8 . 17 CASSLRGGETSTDTQYF
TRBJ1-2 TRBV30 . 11 CAWNYGLGYTF
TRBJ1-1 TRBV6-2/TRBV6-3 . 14 CASSPRGLNTEAFF
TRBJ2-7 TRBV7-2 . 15 CASSLPGQGGYEQYF
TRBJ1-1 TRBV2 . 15 CASSDGDGALPEAFF
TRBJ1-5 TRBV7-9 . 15 CASSLGTEPWEPQHF
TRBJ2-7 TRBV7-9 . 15 CASSDGDGILYEQYF
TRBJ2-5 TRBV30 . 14 CALKEAGVRETQYF
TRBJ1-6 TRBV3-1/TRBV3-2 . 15 CASSRASSYNSPLHF
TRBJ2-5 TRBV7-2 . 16 CASSPVRRGSRETQYF
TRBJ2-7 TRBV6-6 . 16 CASSYGPSGGSYEQYF